The source of this T cell receptor (beta chain) is a study of circulating CD8 cells and anti-PD-1 response in melanoma. TCR libraries were prepared from around 14 ng of total RNA with the QIAseq Immune Repertoire TCR panel. In TCRdb, the reads were re-called with MiXCR into one record per CDR3 protein. The sample contains about 710 distinct CDR3 sequences, 7.4% of which appear only once. Live CD3+CD8+TCRalphabeta+ cells were sorted into four subsets by PD-1 and/or TIGIT. The source was CD8+ T cells from PBMCs, collected at baseline or after one month of anti-PD-1 therapy (not recorded which). The receptors originated from a human donor with melanoma.

This clonotype is deemed medium-sized (0.01 to 0.1%). This chain uses TRBV6-5 with TRBJ2-1, with TRBD2 matching over 10 bases. CDR3 length equals 15 residues. The V segment lost 3 bases and the J segment 4 bases; nucleotides outside the gene matches: 3. Germline assignment: CDR1 MNHEY and CDR2 SVGAGI. CDR3 in amino acids: CASSYLAGEYNEQFF. CDR3 DNA sequence: TGTGCCAGCAGTTATCTAGCGGGGGAGTACAATGAGCAGTTCTTC.